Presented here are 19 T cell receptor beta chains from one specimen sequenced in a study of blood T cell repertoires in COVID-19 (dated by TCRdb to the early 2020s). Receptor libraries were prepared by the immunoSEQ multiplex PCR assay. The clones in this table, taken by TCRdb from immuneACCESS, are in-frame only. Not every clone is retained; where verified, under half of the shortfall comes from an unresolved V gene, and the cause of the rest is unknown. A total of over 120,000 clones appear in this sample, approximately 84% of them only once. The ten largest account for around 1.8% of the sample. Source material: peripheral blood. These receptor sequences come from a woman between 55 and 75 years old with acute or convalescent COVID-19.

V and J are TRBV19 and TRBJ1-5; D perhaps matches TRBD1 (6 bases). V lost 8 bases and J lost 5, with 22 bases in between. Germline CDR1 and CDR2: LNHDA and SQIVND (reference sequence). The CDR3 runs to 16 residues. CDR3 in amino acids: CASSRGPTGPDQPQHF. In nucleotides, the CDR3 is TGTGCCAGTTCCCGCGGCCCGACAGGCCCAGATCAGCCCCAGCATTTT.

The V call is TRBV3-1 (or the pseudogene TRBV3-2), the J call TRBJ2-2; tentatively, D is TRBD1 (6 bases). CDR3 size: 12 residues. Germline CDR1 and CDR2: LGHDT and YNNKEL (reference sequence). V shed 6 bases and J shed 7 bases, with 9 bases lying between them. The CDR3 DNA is TGTGCCAGCAGAAGGGGGTTCGGGGAGCTGTTTTTT. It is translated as CASRRGFGELFF.

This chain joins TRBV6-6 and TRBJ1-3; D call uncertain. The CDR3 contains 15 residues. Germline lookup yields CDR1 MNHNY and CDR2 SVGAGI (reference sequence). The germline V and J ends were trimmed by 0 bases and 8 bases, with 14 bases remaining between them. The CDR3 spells CASSYSSLMGDTIYF. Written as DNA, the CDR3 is TGTGCCAGCAGTTACTCGTCCCTTATGGGAGACACCATATATTTT.

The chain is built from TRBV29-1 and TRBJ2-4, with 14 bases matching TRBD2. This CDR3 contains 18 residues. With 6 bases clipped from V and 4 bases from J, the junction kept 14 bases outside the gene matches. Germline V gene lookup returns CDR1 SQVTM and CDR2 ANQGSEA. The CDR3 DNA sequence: TGCAGCGTCCGAAACAGGACTAGCGGGAGGTCGGGAAAAAACATTCAGTACTTC. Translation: CSVRNRTSGRSGKNIQYF.

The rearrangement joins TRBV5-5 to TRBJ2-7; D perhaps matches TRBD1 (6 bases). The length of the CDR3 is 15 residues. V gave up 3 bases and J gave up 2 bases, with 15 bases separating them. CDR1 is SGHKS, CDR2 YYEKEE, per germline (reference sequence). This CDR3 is CASSWPGDTTYEQYF. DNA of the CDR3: TGTGCCAGCAGCTGGCCCGGGGACACAACCTACGAGCAGTACTTC.

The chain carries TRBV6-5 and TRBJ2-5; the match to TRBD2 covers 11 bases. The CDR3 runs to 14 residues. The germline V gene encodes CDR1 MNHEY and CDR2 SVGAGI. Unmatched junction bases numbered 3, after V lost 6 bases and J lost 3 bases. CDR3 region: CASSLTSGEETQYF. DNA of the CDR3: TGTGCCAGCAGCCTGACTAGCGGGGAAGAGACCCAGTACTTC.

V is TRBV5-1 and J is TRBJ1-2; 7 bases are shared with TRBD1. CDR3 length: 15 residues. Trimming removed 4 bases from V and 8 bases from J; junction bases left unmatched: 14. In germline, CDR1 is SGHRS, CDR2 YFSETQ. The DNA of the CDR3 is TGCGCCAGCAGCCTGAATTTAGGACAGGTAACGGGCTACACCTTC. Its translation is CASSLNLGQVTGYTF.

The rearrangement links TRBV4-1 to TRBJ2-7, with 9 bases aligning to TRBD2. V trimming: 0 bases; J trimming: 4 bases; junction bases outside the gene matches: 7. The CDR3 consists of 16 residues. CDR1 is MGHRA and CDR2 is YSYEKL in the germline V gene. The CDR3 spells CASSQELAGASYEQYF. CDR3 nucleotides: TGCGCCAGCAGCCAAGAATTAGCGGGAGCATCATACGAGCAGTACTTC.

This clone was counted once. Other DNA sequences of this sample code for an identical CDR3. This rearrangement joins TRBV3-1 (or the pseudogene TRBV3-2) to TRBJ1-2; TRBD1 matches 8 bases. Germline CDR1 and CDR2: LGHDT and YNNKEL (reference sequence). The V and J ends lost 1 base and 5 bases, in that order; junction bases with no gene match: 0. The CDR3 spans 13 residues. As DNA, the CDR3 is TGTGCCAGCAGCCAAGGGACAGGGTATGGCTACACCTTC. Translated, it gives CASSQGTGYGYTF.

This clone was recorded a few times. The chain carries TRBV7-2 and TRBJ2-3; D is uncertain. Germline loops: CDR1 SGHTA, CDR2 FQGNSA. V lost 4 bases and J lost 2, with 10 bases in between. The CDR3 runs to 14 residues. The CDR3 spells CASSSRLNTDTQYF. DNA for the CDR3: TGTGCCAGCAGCTCTAGGCTCAACACAGATACGCAGTATTTT.

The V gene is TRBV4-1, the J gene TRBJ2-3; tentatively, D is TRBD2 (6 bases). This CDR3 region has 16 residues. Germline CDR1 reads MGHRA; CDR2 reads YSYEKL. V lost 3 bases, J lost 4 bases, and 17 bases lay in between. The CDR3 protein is CASSQGLGFAADTQYF. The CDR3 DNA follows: TGCGCCAGCAGCCAGGGACTTGGTTTCGCGGCAGATACGCAGTATTTT.

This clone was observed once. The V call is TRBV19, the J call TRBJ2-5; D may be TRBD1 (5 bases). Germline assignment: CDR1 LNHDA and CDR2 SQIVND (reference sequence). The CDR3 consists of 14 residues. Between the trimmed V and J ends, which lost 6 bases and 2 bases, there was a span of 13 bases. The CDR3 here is CASSPGQGQETQYF. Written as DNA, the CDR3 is TGTGCCAGTAGCCCCGGCCAGGGACAAGAGACCCAGTACTTC.

The chain's CDR3 is CASSSIGLAGPHEQYF. The CDR3 region has the DNA TGTGCCAGCAGCAGTATCGGACTAGCGGGACCCCACGAGCAGTACTTC. The V and J genes are TRBV27 and TRBJ2-7; 12 bases agree with TRBD2. The germline CDR1 and CDR2 sequences are MNHEY and SMNVEV (reference sequence). The trim removed 6 bases at V and 5 bases at J, leaving 11 bases unmatched. The CDR3 runs 16 residues.

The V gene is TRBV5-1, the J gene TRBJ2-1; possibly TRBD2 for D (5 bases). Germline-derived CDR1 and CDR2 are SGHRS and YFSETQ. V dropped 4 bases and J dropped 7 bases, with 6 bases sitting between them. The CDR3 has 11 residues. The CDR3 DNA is TGCGCCAGCAGCCTAGCTAATGAGCAGTTCTTC. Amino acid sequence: CASSLANEQFF. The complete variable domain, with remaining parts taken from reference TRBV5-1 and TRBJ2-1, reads KAGVTQTPRYLIKTRGQQVTLSCSPISGHRSVSWYQQTPGQGLQFLFEYFSETQRNKGNFPGRFSGRQFSNSRSEMNVSTLELGDSALYLCASSLANEQFFGPGTRLTVL.

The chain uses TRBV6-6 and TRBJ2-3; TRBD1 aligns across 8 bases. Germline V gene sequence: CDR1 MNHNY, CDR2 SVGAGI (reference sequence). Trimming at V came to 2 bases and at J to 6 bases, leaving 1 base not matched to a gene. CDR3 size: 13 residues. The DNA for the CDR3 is TGTGCCAGCAGTTACAACAGGGGGGATACGCAGTATTTT. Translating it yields CASSYNRGDTQYF.

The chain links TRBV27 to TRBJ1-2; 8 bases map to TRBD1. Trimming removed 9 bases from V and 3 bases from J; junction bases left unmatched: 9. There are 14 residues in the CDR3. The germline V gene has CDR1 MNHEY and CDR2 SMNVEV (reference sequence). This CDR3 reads CASRPGGAHYGYTF. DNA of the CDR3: TGTGCCAGTAGGCCAGGGGGCGCACACTATGGCTACACCTTC.

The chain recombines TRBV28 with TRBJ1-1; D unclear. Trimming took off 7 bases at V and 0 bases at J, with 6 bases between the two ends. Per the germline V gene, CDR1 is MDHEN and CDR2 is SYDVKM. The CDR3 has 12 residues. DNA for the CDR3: TGTGCCAGCACCGGGGTGAACACTGAAGCTTTCTTT. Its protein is CASTGVNTEAFF. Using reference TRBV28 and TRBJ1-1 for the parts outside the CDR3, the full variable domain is DVKVTQSSRYLVKRTGEKVFLECVQDMDHENMFWYRQDPGLGLRLIYFSYDVKMKEKGDIPEGYSVSREKKERFSLILESASTNQTSMYLCASTGVNTEAFFGQGTRLTVV.

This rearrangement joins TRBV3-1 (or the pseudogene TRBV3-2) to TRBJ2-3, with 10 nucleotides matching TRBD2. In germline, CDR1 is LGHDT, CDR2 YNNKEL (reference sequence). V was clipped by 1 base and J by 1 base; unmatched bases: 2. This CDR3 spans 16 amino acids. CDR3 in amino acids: CASSQVTSGGTDTQYF. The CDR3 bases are TGTGCCAGCAGCCAAGTAACTAGCGGGGGCACAGATACGCAGTATTTT.

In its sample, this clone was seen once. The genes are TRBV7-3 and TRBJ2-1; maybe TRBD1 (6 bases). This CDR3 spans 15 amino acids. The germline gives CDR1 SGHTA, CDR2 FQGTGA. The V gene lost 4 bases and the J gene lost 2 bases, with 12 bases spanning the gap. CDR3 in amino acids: CASSSLGGTYNEQFF. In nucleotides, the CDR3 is TGTGCCAGCAGCTCGTTAGGGGGAACCTACAATGAGCAGTTCTTC.